This T cell receptor (beta chain) was observed in a study of blood T cell repertoires in COVID-19. Study context: Italy, Spain and the United States were the sources of the convalescent and acute COVID-19 samples. The cDNA or gDNA used as material had been derived from T cells, B-cell-depleted T cells, or PBMCs.

V shed 3 bases and J shed 7 bases, with 13 bases lying between them. The CDR3 spans 14 residues. Germline V gives CDR1 MRHNA, CDR2 SNTAGT. How the authors handled the data: Amplification from reference gene primers served as the basis for estimated nucleated cell counts. Data came from immunoSEQ multiplex PCR; TCRdb stores just in-frame clones and leaves some out. V and J calls and clone size are those listed in that table; D and trimming were worked out from the DNA. The table lists tens of thousands of clones, about nine tenths of them singletons. The chain links TRBV6-4 to TRBJ2-1; TRBD1 might be the D (6 bases). The sequencing input was peripheral blood. This TCR came from a male donor with acute or convalescent COVID-19. CDR3 amino acids: CASSEQGPGNEQFF. The CDR3 nucleotides are TGTGCCAGCAGTGAGCAGGGGCCGGGAAATGAGCAGTTCTTC.